This T cell receptor (beta chain) was sequenced in a study of cytomegalovirus exposure and HLA in healthy donors. This CDR3 has 14 amino acids. V shed 6 bases and J shed 0 bases, with 8 bases lying between them. Germline CDR1 SNHLY, CDR2 FYNNEI. This PCR relied on a set of 60 Vbeta primers and 13 Jbeta primers. Here immunoSEQ multiplex PCR was the method, and the copy in TCRdb shows in-frame clones only, minus some. The sample has some 150,000 clones; approximately 80% are singletons. The specimen was PBMCs. This receptor was taken from a woman in her 50s in good health and CMV-seronegative. The chain uses TRBV2 and TRBJ1-4, with unresolved D. CDR3 in DNA: TGTGCCAGCAGGAGGGTAGCAACTAATGAAAAACTGTTTTTT. It specifies CASRRVATNEKLFF.